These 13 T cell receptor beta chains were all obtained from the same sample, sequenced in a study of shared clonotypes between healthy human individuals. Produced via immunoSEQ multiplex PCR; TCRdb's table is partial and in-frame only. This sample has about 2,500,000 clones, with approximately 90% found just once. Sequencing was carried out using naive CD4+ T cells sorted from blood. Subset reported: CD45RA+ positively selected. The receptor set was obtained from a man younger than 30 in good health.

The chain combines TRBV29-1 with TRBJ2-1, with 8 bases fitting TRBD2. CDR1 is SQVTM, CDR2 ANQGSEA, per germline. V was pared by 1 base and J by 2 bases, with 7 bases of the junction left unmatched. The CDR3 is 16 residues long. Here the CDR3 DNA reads TGCAGCGTTGAAGTTTGGCTAGCGGGCACCTACAATGAGCAGTTCTTC. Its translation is CSVEVWLAGTYNEQFF.

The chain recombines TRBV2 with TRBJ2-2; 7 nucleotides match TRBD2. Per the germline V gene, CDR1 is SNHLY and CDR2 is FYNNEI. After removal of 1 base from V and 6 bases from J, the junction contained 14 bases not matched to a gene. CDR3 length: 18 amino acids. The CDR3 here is CASSEVARGSPEAGELFF. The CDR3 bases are TGTGCCAGCAGTGAAGTTGCGCGGGGGAGCCCGGAGGCCGGGGAGCTGTTTTTT.

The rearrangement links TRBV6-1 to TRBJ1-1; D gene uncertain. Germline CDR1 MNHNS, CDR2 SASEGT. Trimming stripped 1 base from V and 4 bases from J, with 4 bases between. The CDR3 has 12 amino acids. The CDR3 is CASSEGSTEAFF. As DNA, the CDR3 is TGTGCCAGCAGTGAAGGATCCACTGAAGCTTTCTTT.

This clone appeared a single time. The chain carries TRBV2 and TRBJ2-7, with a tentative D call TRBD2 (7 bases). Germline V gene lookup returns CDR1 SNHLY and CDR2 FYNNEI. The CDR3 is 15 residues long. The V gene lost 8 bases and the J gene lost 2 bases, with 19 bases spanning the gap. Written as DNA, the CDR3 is TGTGCCAGCGAGATTGAGGGGGGGGGTCCCTACGAGCAGTACTTC. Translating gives CASEIEGGGPYEQYF.

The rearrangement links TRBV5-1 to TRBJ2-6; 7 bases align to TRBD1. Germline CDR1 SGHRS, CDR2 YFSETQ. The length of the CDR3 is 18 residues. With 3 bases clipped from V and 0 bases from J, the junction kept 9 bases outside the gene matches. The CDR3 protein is CASSSTGDPDSGANVLTF. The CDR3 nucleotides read TGCGCCAGCAGCTCAACAGGGGACCCAGACTCTGGGGCCAACGTCCTGACTTTC.

Here the CDR3 reads CAVRAGGAGNTIYF. The CDR3 DNA is TGTGCGGTGAGGGCAGGTGGCGCTGGAAACACCATATATTTT. This chain links TRBV10-3 with TRBJ1-3; unclear D gene. The CDR3 spans 14 residues. The V gene's germline CDR1 is ENHRY and CDR2 SYGVKD.

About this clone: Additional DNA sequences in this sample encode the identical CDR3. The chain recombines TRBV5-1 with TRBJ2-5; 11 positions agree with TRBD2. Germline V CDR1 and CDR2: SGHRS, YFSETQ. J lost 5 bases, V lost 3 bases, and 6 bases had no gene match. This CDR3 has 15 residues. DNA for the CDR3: TGCGCCAGCAGCTCCACTAGCGGGAGCGGGGAGACCCAGTACTTC. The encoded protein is CASSSTSGSGETQYF.

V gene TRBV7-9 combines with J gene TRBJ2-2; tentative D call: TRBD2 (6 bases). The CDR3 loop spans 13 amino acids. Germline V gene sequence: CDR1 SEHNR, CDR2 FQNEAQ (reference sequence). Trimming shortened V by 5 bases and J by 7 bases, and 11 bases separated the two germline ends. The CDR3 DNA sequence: TGTGCCAGCAGCCGGAGGGGAGGCGGGGAGCTGTTTTTT. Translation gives CASSRRGGGELFF.

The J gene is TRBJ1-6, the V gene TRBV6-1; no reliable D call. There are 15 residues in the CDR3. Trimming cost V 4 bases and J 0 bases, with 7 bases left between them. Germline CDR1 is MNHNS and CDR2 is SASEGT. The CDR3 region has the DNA TGTGCCAGCAGTGGATCTACCTCCTATAATTCACCCCTCCACTTT. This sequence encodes CASSGSTSYNSPLHF.

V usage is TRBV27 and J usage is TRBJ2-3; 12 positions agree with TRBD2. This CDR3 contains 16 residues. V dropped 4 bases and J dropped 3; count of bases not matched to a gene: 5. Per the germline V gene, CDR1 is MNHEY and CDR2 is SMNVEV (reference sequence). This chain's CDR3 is CASSSPTSGRTDTQYF. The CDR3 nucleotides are TGTGCCAGCAGTTCCCCGACTAGCGGGAGAACAGATACGCAGTATTTT.

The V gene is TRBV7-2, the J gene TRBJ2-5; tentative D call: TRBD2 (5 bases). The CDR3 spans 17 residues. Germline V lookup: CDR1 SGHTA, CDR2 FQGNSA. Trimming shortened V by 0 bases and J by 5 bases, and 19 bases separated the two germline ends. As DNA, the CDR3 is TGTGCCAGCAGCTTAGCGAGAGGGTCCCGGATATCGGAGACCCAGTACTTC. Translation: CASSLARGSRISETQYF.

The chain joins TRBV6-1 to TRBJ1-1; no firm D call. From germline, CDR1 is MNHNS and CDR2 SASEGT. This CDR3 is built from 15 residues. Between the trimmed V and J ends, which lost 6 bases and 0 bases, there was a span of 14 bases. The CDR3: CASSLEGRMNTEAFF. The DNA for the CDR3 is TGTGCCAGCAGCCTTGAAGGTCGGATGAACACTGAAGCTTTCTTT.

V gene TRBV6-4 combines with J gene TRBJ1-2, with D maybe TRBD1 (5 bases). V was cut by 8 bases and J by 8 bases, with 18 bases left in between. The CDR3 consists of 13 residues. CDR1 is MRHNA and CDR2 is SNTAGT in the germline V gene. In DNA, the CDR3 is TGTGCCAGCCGATCGAATGGGGGTACGGGCTACACCTTC. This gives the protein CASRSNGGTGYTF.